This TCR beta chain stems from a study of patients and donors after allogeneic stem cell transplantation. MiXCR, run by TCRdb on the RT-PCR reads, gives a single entry per CDR3 protein. The sample contains hundreds of thousands of distinct CDR3 sequences, 15% to 20% of which appear only once. This CDR3 contains 14 residues. V trimming: 5 bases; J trimming: 5 bases; junction bases outside the gene matches: 6. This clonotype was seen only a few times. This chain links TRBV12-3 or TRBV12-4 with TRBJ2-7; 10 bases agree with TRBD1. Source material: blood, either unsorted or a sorted T cell fraction (not recorded which). The clonotype was recovered from a human donor who was either an allogeneic HSCT recipient or a stem cell or donor lymphocyte infusion donor (not recorded which). It is not recorded whose cells these are; they may come from a transplant donor. CDR3 sequence (DNA): TGTGCCAGCAGTCAGAGGACAGGGGGAAACGAGCAGTACTTC. It is translated as CASSQRTGGNEQYF.